The 21 T cell receptor beta chains below all came from one sample that was sequenced in a study of T cells in Graves' hyperthyroidism and ophthalmopathy. Amplification yielded TCR beta CDR3 regions, with RNA transcripts as the source. A first-round RT-PCR of the TCR CDR3 used the HTBI primer set. TCRdb re-called the multiplex PCR reads with MiXCR, one entry per CDR3 protein. The sample contains 600,000 to 650,000 distinct CDR3 sequences, less than 25% of which appear only once. Material: blood. All receptors come from a man aged 30 to 39 with Graves' ophthalmopathy.

This rearrangement joins TRBV20-1 to TRBJ2-3; perhaps TRBD2 as D (5 bases). CDR3 length: 14 amino acids. The germline V and J ends were trimmed by 1 base and 0 bases, with 8 bases remaining between them. From germline, CDR1 is DFQATT and CDR2 SNEGSKA (reference sequence). The DNA for the CDR3 is TGCAGTGCTAGAGCAGGCGGGAGCACAGATACGCAGTATTTT. It is translated as CSARAGGSTDTQYF.

The chain employs TRBV29-1 and TRBJ2-5, with a weak D call TRBD2 (5 bases). Germline CDR1 reads SQVTM; CDR2 reads ANQGSEA. Between the trimmed V and J ends, which lost 4 bases and 4 bases, there was a span of 19 bases. The CDR3 totals 15 residues. In DNA, the CDR3 is TGCAGCGTTGTACCGCATGGAGGCGGTGGAGAGACCCAGTACTTC. Translation gives CSVVPHGGGGETQYF.

This clonotype was seen a handful of times. The chain links TRBV7-8 to TRBJ1-1, with D uncertain. The CDR3 totals 15 residues. Germline V gene data show CDR1 as SGHVS and CDR2 as FQNEAQ. V was cut by 1 base and J by 1 base, with 10 bases left in between. CDR3 sequence (DNA): TGTGCCAGCAGCTTAGAGGTCAGGTCGAACACTGAAGCTTTCTTT. Translating gives CASSLEVRSNTEAFF.

The V and J genes are TRBV28 and TRBJ2-1; 9 bases line up with TRBD2. This CDR3 region has 13 residues. CDR1 and CDR2 (germline): MDHEN, SYDVKM. Germline trimming cut 10 bases from V and 5 bases from J; bases unmatched to any gene: 6. The CDR3 reads CATTLAGNNEQFF. CDR3 DNA: TGTGCCACTACCCTAGCGGGGAACAATGAGCAGTTCTTC.

The genes are TRBV5-1 and TRBJ2-1, with D perhaps matching TRBD2 (6 bases). V shed 7 bases and J shed 9 bases, with 23 bases lying between them. CDR1 is SGHRS, CDR2 YFSETQ, per germline. The CDR3 extends over 15 amino acids. The CDR3 sequence: CASSPLAVPKSEQFF. The CDR3 nucleotides are TGCGCCAGCTCCCCTTTAGCGGTACCCAAGAGTGAGCAGTTCTTC.

This chain uses TRBV9 with TRBJ2-1; 9 positions match TRBD2. Per the germline V gene, CDR1 is SGDLS and CDR2 is YYNGEE. This CDR3 region has 16 residues. V lost 0 bases, J lost 2 bases, and 3 bases stayed unmatched. The DNA of the CDR3 is TGTGCCAGCAGCGTAGTGGCGGGAGGGCCCTACAATGAGCAGTTCTTC. This sequence encodes CASSVVAGGPYNEQFF.

The rearrangement joins TRBV2 to TRBJ2-7; 12 nucleotides agree with TRBD2. The CDR3 is made up of 14 amino acids. J was trimmed by 7 bases and V by 4 bases; bases with no gene match: 5. The V gene's germline CDR1 is SNHLY and CDR2 FYNNEI. CDR3 loop: CASSGLAGAGEQYF. For the CDR3, the DNA is TGTGCCAGCAGTGGACTAGCGGGAGCGGGTGAGCAGTACTTC.

V is TRBV4-1 and J is TRBJ2-5, with D unresolved. CDR1 is MGHRA, CDR2 YSYEKL, per germline. V was shortened by 4 bases and J by 2 bases, with 11 bases between the two germline ends. This CDR3 is built from 14 residues. Here the CDR3 reads CASSRGRIQETQYF. Written as DNA, the CDR3 is TGCGCCAGCAGCCGCGGACGGATTCAAGAGACCCAGTACTTC.

V gene TRBV7-9 combines with J gene TRBJ1-5; TRBD1 might be the D (6 bases). From germline, CDR1 is SEHNR and CDR2 FQNEAQ (reference sequence). Trimming removed 1 base at V and 6 bases at J, with 13 bases between. This CDR3 is 15 amino acids long. CDR3 region: CASSLGTEAVQPQHF. CDR3 bases: TGTGCCAGCAGCTTAGGGACAGAGGCAGTTCAGCCCCAGCATTTT.

This clonotype was picked up many times. The V and J genes are TRBV28 and TRBJ1-5; D is undetermined. The CDR3 has 12 residues. The V gene lost 4 bases and the J gene lost 4 bases, with 5 bases spanning the gap. The V gene's germline CDR1 is MDHEN and CDR2 SYDVKM. CDR3 DNA sequence: TGTGCCAGCAGTTCACTAAATCAGCCCCAGCATTTT. Protein: CASSSLNQPQHF.

DNA for the CDR3: TGTGCCAGCGTTATAGGGGCCGACTCCTATAATTCACCCCTCCACTTT. Its protein is CASVIGADSYNSPLHF. The chain combines TRBV7-2 with TRBJ1-6, with D maybe TRBD1 (5 bases). Germline CDR1 and CDR2: SGHTA and FQGNSA. V was shortened by 8 bases and J by 0 bases, with 14 bases between the two germline ends. This CDR3 has 16 amino acids.

This clonotype has just a few counts. CDR3 residues: CASSPRLGATDTQYF. Here the CDR3 DNA reads TGTGCCAGCAGCCCCCGTCTGGGGGCAACAGATACGCAGTATTTT. The rearrangement joins TRBV12-3 or TRBV12-4 to TRBJ2-3; TRBD1 is a possible D gene (6 bases). This CDR3 region has 15 residues. Trimming removed 6 bases from V and 3 bases from J, with 16 bases in between.

This clonotype appeared many times. The chain carries TRBV20-1 and TRBJ2-5; the D is unclear. CDR3 length: 11 amino acids. Between the trimmed V and J ends, which lost 3 bases and 2 bases, there was a span of 4 bases. The germline gives CDR1 DFQATT, CDR2 SNEGSKA (reference sequence). CDR3 protein: CSARIQETQYF. For the CDR3, the DNA is TGCAGTGCTAGGATTCAAGAGACCCAGTACTTC.

This chain uses TRBV20-1 with TRBJ1-2; TRBD1 matches 12 bases. The CDR3 length is 13 residues. Trimming took 5 bases from V and 8 from J; bases not matched to a gene: 6. Looked up from germline, CDR1 is DFQATT and CDR2 is SNEGSKA (reference sequence). As DNA, the CDR3 is TGCAGTGCTCCCGGGACAGGGGGCTCCGGCTACACCTTC. Protein product: CSAPGTGGSGYTF.

This clonotype was seen repeatedly, ten times or more. The chain combines TRBV11-1 with TRBJ2-1; maybe TRBD2 (6 bases). Germline lookup yields CDR1 SGHAT and CDR2 FQDESV (reference sequence). The CDR3 has 16 residues. V was pared by 3 bases and J by 3 bases, with 15 bases between. The chain's CDR3 is CASSLARTGDYNEQFF. The CDR3 DNA sequence: TGTGCCAGCAGCTTGGCACGGACGGGGGACTACAATGAGCAGTTCTTC.

The chain recombines TRBV4-2 with TRBJ2-7; the match to TRBD2 covers 10 bases. Germline values: CDR1 LGHNA, CDR2 YNFKEQ. This CDR3 comprises 17 residues. V was clipped by 1 base and J by 2 bases; unmatched bases: 8. The CDR3 loop is CASSQGNSGRLTYEQYF. The CDR3 coding sequence is TGTGCCAGCAGCCAAGGTAATAGCGGGAGGCTCACCTACGAGCAGTACTTC.

This chain connects TRBV6-2 or TRBV6-3 to TRBJ2-1, with TRBD2 matching over 12 bases. V lost 5 bases, J lost 2 bases, and 7 bases stayed unmatched. The germline V gene has CDR1 MNHEY and CDR2 SVGEGT. This CDR3 has 17 residues. CDR3 protein: CASSGLAGLSPYNEQFF. The CDR3 coding sequence is TGTGCCAGCAGTGGACTAGCGGGATTGTCCCCCTACAATGAGCAGTTCTTC.

V usage is TRBV6-2 or TRBV6-3 and J usage is TRBJ1-5; TRBD1 is a possible D gene (5 bases). Trimming shortened V by 2 bases and J by 6 bases, and 11 bases separated the two germline ends. The CDR3 extends over 14 amino acids. Germline CDR1 and CDR2: MNHEY and SVGEGT. The CDR3 here is CASSYRDGFQPQHF. CDR3 DNA: TGTGCCAGCAGTTACCGGGACGGATTTCAGCCCCAGCATTTT.

DNA for the CDR3: TGTGCCAGCAGCTTGGCATTTACCTCCTACGAGCAGTACTTC. Its translation is CASSLAFTSYEQYF. The chain employs TRBV11-2 and TRBJ2-7, with no clear D. The CDR3 contains 14 residues. V dropped 3 bases and J dropped 0 bases, with 9 bases sitting between them. The germline V gene has CDR1 SGHAT and CDR2 FQNNGV.

This clonotype was observed at least ten times. This chain joins TRBV3-1 and TRBJ2-1, with 8 bases fitting TRBD2. Germline trimming cut 1 base from V and 1 base from J; bases unmatched to any gene: 6. Germline CDR1 reads LGHDT; CDR2 reads YNNKEL (reference sequence). This CDR3 is 17 amino acids long. CDR3: CASSQALLAGSYNEQFF. The CDR3 DNA follows: TGTGCCAGCAGCCAAGCCCTCCTAGCGGGTTCCTACAATGAGCAGTTCTTC.

This clonotype has at least ten counts. The chain employs TRBV11-2 and TRBJ1-2; D might be TRBD1 (6 bases). Deletions cut 5 bases from V and 4 bases from J, with 14 bases between. Per the germline V gene, CDR1 is SGHAT and CDR2 is FQNNGV. The CDR3 is made up of 14 amino acids. In DNA, the CDR3 is TGTGCCAGCAGCGCTACTGGGGGGCGCTATGGCTACACCTTC. Translation gives CASSATGGRYGYTF.